The subject of this entry is one T cell receptor beta chain. As yet, its antigen is unknown. Germline lookup yields CDR1 MDHEN and CDR2 SYDVKM. The CDR3 spans 15 residues. The germline V and J ends were trimmed by 4 bases and 0 bases, with 10 bases remaining between them. PCR involved 60 Vbeta and 13 Jbeta primers. Original analysis: A later analysis tallied tens of millions of unique TCR beta chains, around 12 million of them shared. Profiling relied on immunoSEQ multiplex PCR, and the TCRdb table lists in-frame clones only, not all of them. V, J and clone size are taken as reported in that table, and D and trimming were inferred from the DNA itself. Of about 200,000 clones detected, about three quarters appear once; the ten largest clones hold roughly 2%. The source of the sample is a study of cytomegalovirus exposure and HLA in healthy donors. General observations from the study: Some V segments, including TRBV6-2 and TRBV6-3, were excluded as indistinguishable. Accounts indicate the classifier identified cytomegalovirus status with strong specificity and sensitivity.

Specimen: PBMCs. The V and J genes are TRBV28 and TRBJ1-3; no definite D call. The receptor comes from a man aged 18 to 29 in good health and CMV-seronegative. This CDR3 is CASSSAPNSGNTIYF. The CDR3 region has the DNA TGTGCCAGCAGTTCCGCCCCTAACTCTGGAAACACCATATATTTT.